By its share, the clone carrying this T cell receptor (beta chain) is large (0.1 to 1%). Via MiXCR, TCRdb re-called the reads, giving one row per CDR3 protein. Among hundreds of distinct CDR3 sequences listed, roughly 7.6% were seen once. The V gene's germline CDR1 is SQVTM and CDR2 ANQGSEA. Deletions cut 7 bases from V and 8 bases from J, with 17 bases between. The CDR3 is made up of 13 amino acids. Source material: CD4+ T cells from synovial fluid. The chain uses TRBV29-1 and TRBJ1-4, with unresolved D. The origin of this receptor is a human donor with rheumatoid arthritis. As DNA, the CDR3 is TGCAGCGCAAGCGCCTTAGATGGGGAAAAACTGTTTTTT. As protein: CSASALDGEKLFF.